These T cell receptor beta chains were read from a single sample in a study of cytomegalovirus exposure and HLA in healthy donors. The repertoire was sequenced with immunoSEQ multiplex PCR; TCRdb's copy has only in-frame clones and lacks some. The table shows 60,000 or so clones, with 65% to 75% occurring only once. Sequencing input: PBMCs. The source is a man between 50 and 59 years old in good health and CMV-seropositive. Both conserved end residues are part of each CDR3. The D gene is left open where the match is weak. Only some rows state a clone size, as once, few, many or a class for expanded clones.

D | size | J | V | CDR3 | DNA
TRBD1 | - | TRBJ2-7 | TRBV14 | CASSHLGQGIYEQYF | TGTGCCAGCAGCCACTTGGGACAGGGGATATACGAGCAGTACTTC
TRBD1 | - | TRBJ2-1 | TRBV19 | CASSIRGPGEQFF | TGTGCCAGTAGTATCAGGGGGCCGGGTGAGCAGTTCTTC
- | - | TRBJ2-7 | TRBV7-9 | CASRAQINYEQYF | TGTGCCAGCAGAGCACAGATCAACTACGAGCAGTACTTC
TRBD2 | - | TRBJ2-3 | TRBV5-4 | CASSFRGGEDTQYF | TGTGCCAGCAGCTTTCGGGGAGGGGAGGATACGCAGTATTTT
TRBD1 | - | TRBJ1-2 | TRBV11-2 | CASSLGDRSNYGYTF | TGTGCCAGCAGCTTAGGGGACAGATCTAACTATGGCTACACCTTC
TRBD1 | - | TRBJ2-2 | TRBV13 | CASSRDRDSTGELFF | TGTGCCAGCAGCCGAGACCGGGACAGCACCGGGGAGCTGTTTTTT
- | - | TRBJ2-7 | TRBV2 | CASNPLGSEQYF | TGTGCCAGCAATCCCCTGGGCTCCGAGCAGTACTTC
- | - | TRBJ1-3 | TRBV30 | CAWAATGNTIYF | TGTGCCTGGGCGGCAACTGGAAACACCATATATTTT
TRBD2 | once | TRBJ2-1 | TRBV4-1 | CASSQERLAGGNEQFF | TGCGCCAGCAGCCAAGAGAGGCTAGCGGGAGGCAATGAGCAGTTCTTC
- | - | TRBJ2-7 | TRBV25-1 | CASSGGYEQYF | TGTGCCAGCAGCGGGGGATACGAGCAGTACTTC
- | - | TRBJ2-7 | TRBV19 | CASSSGTRFYEQYF | -
- | - | TRBJ1-5 | TRBV18 | CASSPQSQANNQPQHF | TGTGCCAGCTCCCCCCAGAGCCAGGCCAACAATCAGCCCCAGCATTTT
TRBD2 | - | TRBJ2-5 | TRBV10-3 | CAISGGRGGETQYF | TGTGCCATCAGTGGGGGTCGGGGAGGGGAGACCCAGTACTTC
- | - | TRBJ1-1 | TRBV28 | CASRTTRWRGTEAFF | TGTGCCAGCAGAACGACCCGCTGGAGGGGAACTGAAGCTTTCTTT
- | - | TRBJ2-5 | TRBV30 | CAWSLKWRYQETQYF | TGTGCCTGGAGTCTCAAATGGCGGTACCAAGAGACCCAGTACTTC
- | - | TRBJ1-1 | TRBV6-5 | CASSYVGTSEAFF | TGTGCCAGCAGTTACGTCGGGACAAGTGAAGCTTTCTTT
TRBD2 | few | TRBJ2-7 | TRBV4-2 | CASSTQAGEGYEQYF | TGTGCCAGCAGCACTCAAGCGGGAGAGGGGTACGAGCAGTACTTC
TRBD2 | - | TRBJ2-5 | TRBV5-4 | CASSFGLAGAFSQETRYF | TGTGCCAGCAGCTTTGGCCTAGCGGGGGCTTTCTCACAAGAGACCCGGTACTTC
TRBD1 | - | TRBJ2-4 | TRBV5-1 | CASRTGLGNIQYF | TGCGCCAGCAGGACAGGGTTAGGAAACATTCAGTACTTC
- | - | TRBJ1-2 | TRBV28 | CASSLAGNYGYTF | TGTGCCAGCAGTTTGGCAGGGAACTATGGCTACACCTTC
- | once | TRBJ1-4 | TRBV15 | CATSRDIVGSGEKLFF | TGTGCCACCAGCAGAGATATTGTCGGGAGTGGTGAAAAACTGTTTTTT
TRBD1 | - | TRBJ2-7 | TRBV15 | CATSRAPRTGMNYEQYF | TGTGCCACCAGCAGAGCTCCCCGGACAGGGATGAACTACGAGCAGTACTTC
TRBD1 | - | TRBJ1-4 | TRBV30 | CAWSRDRGPVIEKLFF | TGTGCCTGGAGTAGAGACAGGGGGCCAGTGATTGAAAAACTGTTTTTT
- | once | TRBJ1-1 | TRBV28 | CASSRRLNTEAFF | TGTGCCAGCAGTAGGAGGTTGAACACTGAAGCTTTCTTT
TRBD2 | - | TRBJ2-7 | TRBV7-9 | CASSVIAGASHEQYF | TGTGCCAGCAGCGTCATAGCGGGAGCTTCCCACGAGCAGTACTTC
- | few | TRBJ2-7 | TRBV11-2 | CASSFPSSEQYF | TGTGCCAGCAGCTTTCCTAGCAGCGAGCAGTACTTC
- | - | TRBJ2-1 | TRBV7-3 | CASSSTSAGGGQFF | TGTGCCAGCAGCTCCACTAGCGCCGGGGGCGGGCAGTTCTTC
- | - | TRBJ2-7 | TRBV6-9 | CASILPGNRPGYEQYF | TGTGCCAGCATCCTCCCAGGGAACAGGCCTGGTTACGAGCAGTACTTC
- | once | TRBJ2-4 | TRBV9 | CASSVTGMNIQYF | TGTGCCAGCAGCGTAACCGGGATGAACATTCAGTACTTC
- | once | TRBJ1-1 | TRBV9 | CASSETPGQNTEAFF | TGTGCCAGCAGCGAAACACCAGGGCAAAACACTGAAGCTTTCTTT
TRBD1 | few | TRBJ2-7 | TRBV30 | CAWSWDRVSKLSYEQYF | TGTGCCTGGAGTTGGGACAGGGTTTCCAAACTCTCCTACGAGCAGTACTTC
TRBD1 | - | TRBJ2-1 | TRBV7-2 | CASSLRGGQGYNEQFF | TGTGCCAGCAGCTTGAGGGGGGGACAGGGCTACAATGAGCAGTTCTTC
TRBD2 | - | TRBJ2-3 | TRBV5-1 | CASRYAGTSVPDTQYF | TGCGCCAGCCGCTACGCGGGGACTAGCGTTCCAGATACGCAGTATTTT
- | - | TRBJ1-1 | TRBV19 | CASGGLGNTEAFF | TGTGCCAGTGGCGGTTTGGGGAACACTGAAGCTTTCTTT